Included here is one TCR beta chain sequence, with context. The sample belongs to a study of blood T cell repertoires in COVID-19. Study in general: Whether acute or convalescent, the COVID-19 samples came from the United States, Italy and Spain. The analysed material was cDNA or gDNA that came from T cells, B-cell-depleted T cells, or PBMCs.

CDR3 size: 12 residues. Germline loops: CDR1 SGHRS, CDR2 YFSETQ. The V end lost 5 bases, the J end lost 6 bases, and 11 bases lay between the germline ends. Original processing methods: How many nucleated cells were present was estimated from reference gene primer amplification. Repertoires were generated with immunoSEQ multiplex PCR, while TCRdb's copy carries only in-frame clones and drops some. V and J calls and clone size are those listed in that table; D and trimming were worked out from the DNA. The sample yields about 250,000 clones, around 88% seen once. V is TRBV5-1 and J is TRBJ1-2; perhaps TRBD1 as D (6 bases). This TCR was sampled from a man aged 40-49 years with active or convalescent COVID-19. The sample was peripheral blood. The CDR3 spells CASSTGKDGYTF. The CDR3 region has the DNA TGCGCCAGCAGTACAGGGAAGGATGGCTACACCTTC.